This T cell receptor beta chain was recorded in a study of beta chain features in type 1 diabetes. With respect to this clone: Its antigen is unknown.

cDNA synthesis used the whole RNA isolate, giving expressed TCRB sequences. This table comes from immunoSEQ multiplex PCR, and its TCRdb copy is limited to in-frame clones, with some not included. The top ten clones hold 0.053% of a sample with around 250,000 clones, approximately 70% of them seen once. Germline V lookup: CDR1 GTSNPN, CDR2 SVGIG (reference sequence). The V and J ends lost 1 base and 4 bases respectively, with 7 bases between them. This CDR3 has 12 amino acids. Study results and caveats: A pattern of fewer insertions and more deletions at VDJ junctions was seen in type 1 diabetes patients. For TCRB rearrangement, an influence of HLA type remained unresolved here.

Material: naive CD4+ T cells from blood. This sequence was found in a man aged 25-45 years in good health. The chain uses TRBV30 and TRBJ1-1; D is undetermined. CDR3 DNA sequence: TGTGCCTGGAGTGAAAGAGGCACTGAAGCTTTCTTT. Its protein is CAWSERGTEAFF.